The rows below give T cell receptor beta chains drawn from one sample of a study of regulatory T cells in long-lasting Graves disease. Via MiXCR, TCRdb re-called the multiplex PCR reads, giving one row per CDR3 protein. The sample has 420,000 or so distinct CDR3 sequences, about 25% seen once. The source was peripheral blood mononuclear cells (PBMCs), collected when the disease was refractory, from a patient treated with antithyroid drugs. These receptors came from a female donor with Graves disease. Each CDR3 is given with its conserved first and last residue. D genes are given only for firm matches. The listing skips clone size in some rows; elsewhere it reads once, few, many or a size class.

J gene	V gene	clone size	D gene	CDR3 DNA	CDR3 protein
TRBJ2-7	TRBV12-3/TRBV12-4	many	NA	TGTGCCAGCATCCGTGACCTGGGTTGGGGCGAGCAGTACTTC	CASIRDLGWGEQYF
TRBJ2-7	TRBV20-1	NA	NA	TGCAGTGCTCGGATCTACGAGCAGTACTTC	CSARIYEQYF
TRBJ2-1	TRBV6-1	many	TRBD2	TGTGCCAGCAGTGCCTATAGCGGGAGGGCCCGGGGAGAGCAGTTCTTC	CASSAYSGRARGEQFF
TRBJ1-1	TRBV7-9	NA	NA	TGTGCCAGCAGCTTAGGACCGCTCACTGAAGCTTTCTTT	CASSLGPLTEAFF
TRBJ1-3	TRBV6-1	NA	NA	TGTGCCAGCAGCCTAGGACATGCCGCTGGAAACACCATATATTTT	CASSLGHAAGNTIYF
TRBJ2-5	TRBV6-1	few	TRBD2	TGTGCCAGCAGCCCTCGACTAGCGGGAGGGGGGACCCAGTACTTC	CASSPRLAGGGTQYF
TRBJ1-2	TRBV28	many	NA	TGTGCCAGCAGAGACACCAACAACTATGGCTACACCTTC	CASRDTNNYGYTF
TRBJ2-5	TRBV7-9	few	TRBD1	TGTGCCAGCAGCTTAGCGGACAGGGTGGCGGAGACCCAGTACTTC	CASSLADRVAETQYF
TRBJ1-5	TRBV28	many	NA	TGTGCCAGCAGTTTTGAAAGTCAGCCCCAGCATTTT	CASSFESQPQHF
TRBJ2-7	TRBV28	many	NA	TGTGCCAGCAGTGCCTCACTGGAGCAGTACTTC	CASSASLEQYF
TRBJ2-1	TRBV29-1	once	NA	TGCGGCGCTGAGGGTGCCCACCGGGGTGAGCAGTTCTTC	CGAEGAHRGEQFF
TRBJ2-7	TRBV10-3	NA	NA	TGTGCCATCAGTGAGTCGTGGGAGTACGAGCAGTACTTC	CAISESWEYEQYF
TRBJ1-1	TRBV27	few	TRBD1	TGTGCCAGCAGTTATGCCGGGACAGGGATGACTGAAGCTTTCTTT	CASSYAGTGMTEAFF
TRBJ1-4	TRBV5-1	once	NA	TGCGCCAGCGGCTTGTCGGGGGACGGAGAAAAACTGTTTTTT	CASGLSGDGEKLFF
TRBJ1-1	TRBV7-6	NA	NA	TGTGCCAGCAGCTTAAATGGTTTAACTGAAGCTTTCTTT	CASSLNGLTEAFF
TRBJ2-3	TRBV19	once	NA	TGTGCCAGTAGTATACCCAATCGGTATACGCAGTATTTT	CASSIPNRYTQYF
TRBJ1-3	TRBV7-9	NA	NA	TGTGCCAGCAGCACAGGGTTTTCTGGAAACACCATATATTTT	CASSTGFSGNTIYF
TRBJ2-5	TRBV2	NA	TRBD2	TGTGCCAGCAGCGTATACGGGAGGCCCGGAGAGACCCAGTACTTC	CASSVYGRPGETQYF
TRBJ1-5	TRBV12-3/TRBV12-4	NA	TRBD1	TGTGCCAGCAGTTTAGAGGGACAGGGGGTTCAGCCCCAGCATTTT	CASSLEGQGVQPQHF
TRBJ2-5	TRBV28	NA	TRBD1	TGTGCCAGCAGTCTAGGGACGGGACAGGGTGCAGAGACCCAGTACTTC	CASSLGTGQGAETQYF
TRBJ2-1	TRBV7-8	few	NA	TGTGCCAGCAGCTTAGCGGGGGGGGGCGCGTCCTACAATGAGCAGTTCTTC	CASSLAGGGASYNEQFF
TRBJ1-2	TRBV19	NA	NA	TGTGCCAGTAGTATAGACGGACAGCCCTATGGCTACACCTTC	CASSIDGQPYGYTF
TRBJ1-2	TRBV28	many	NA	TGTGCCACCACCTTGGGTTCAGGGTTGTATGGCTACACCTTC	CATTLGSGLYGYTF
TRBJ2-1	TRBV3-1	NA	NA	TGTGCCAGCAGCCAAGTCGAACCAGGTAGCTATATTTACAATGAGCAGTTCTTC	CASSQVEPGSYIYNEQFF
TRBJ2-1	TRBV15	few	TRBD2	TGTGCCACCAGCACCGCCTGGACTAGCGGGATTTCTGATGAGCAGTTCTTC	CATSTAWTSGISDEQFF
TRBJ2-4	TRBV6-1	once	TRBD1	TGTGCCAGCAGTACTGGGACAGTAGCCAAAAACATTCAGTACTTC	CASSTGTVAKNIQYF
TRBJ2-1	TRBV28	NA	TRBD2	TGTGCCAGCAGTTTTGGACCGAATAATTGGCTAGCGGAAGCAAATGAGCAGTTCTTC	CASSFGPNNWLAEANEQFF
TRBJ2-7	TRBV28	many	TRBD2	TGTGCCAGCAGTTTTCGCGGGGGGGCCCGGGACTACGAGCAGTACTTC	CASSFRGGARDYEQYF